This T cell receptor beta chain was obtained from a study of blood T cell repertoires in COVID-19. CDR3 length: 15 residues. Germline CDR1 is MNHEY and CDR2 is SMNVEV (reference sequence). Trimming cost V 5 bases and J 1 base, with 12 bases left between them. Regarding this clone: The sample carries other DNA sequences with the same CDR3.

Method: immunoSEQ multiplex PCR; TCRdb's copy keeps in-frame clones and lacks some. The repertoire holds roughly 260,000 clones, with 80% to 90% as singletons. The genes are TRBV27 and TRBJ1-5, with D tentatively TRBD1 (6 bases). The receptor's source is a woman aged 40 to 50 who had been exposed to COVID-19. Sequencing used PBMCs or T cells enriched from blood (not recorded which). The CDR3 sequence is CASSQDSLSNQPQHF. CDR3 sequence (DNA): TGTGCCAGCAGTCAGGACAGTTTAAGCAATCAGCCCCAGCATTTT.